This T cell receptor (beta chain) was captured by sequencing in a study of T cell changes during pregnancy in multiple sclerosis. Germline V CDR1 and CDR2: MNHNY, SVGAGI (reference sequence). This CDR3 is built from 15 residues. V shed 4 bases, J shed 2 bases, and the junction held 4 bases outside the gene matches. TCRdb's copy holds only in-frame clones and misses some; the assay was immunoSEQ multiplex PCR. This sample has approximately 88,000 clones, with roughly 92% found just once. The clonotype was recovered from a female donor with multiple sclerosis, enrolled in a pregnancy study. The chain employs TRBV6-6 and TRBJ2-7; 11 nucleotides match TRBD2. Here the sequenced sample was peripheral blood, taken in the first trimester of pregnancy. The DNA for the CDR3 is TGTGCCAGCAGTTTCGGACTAGCGGGTGCCTACGAGCAGTACTTC. Encoded protein: CASSFGLAGAYEQYF.